This entry lists 6 T cell receptor beta chains sequenced from one sample in a study of early T cells in non-severe SARS-CoV-2 infection. TCRdb passed the 5' RACE reads through MiXCR, listing each CDR3 protein once. The sample records fewer than 50,000 distinct CDR3 sequences, more than 5.5% being singletons. The sequenced sample was whole blood, obtained at baseline. The source is an adult who was a healthcare worker with PCR-confirmed SARS-CoV-2 infection or an uninfected control (not recorded which).

Many counts were recorded for this clonotype. As DNA, the CDR3 is TGTGCCAGCAGTTTAGGAGGGACAACCTACGAGCAGTACTTC. It encodes CASSLGGTTYEQYF. This chain joins TRBV28 and TRBJ2-7; D tentatively reads TRBD1 or TRBD2 (6 bases each). In germline, CDR1 is MDHEN, CDR2 SYDVKM. V was cut by 2 bases and J by 2 bases, with 10 bases left in between. The CDR3 is 14 amino acids.

This clonotype was counted many times. The chain links TRBV16 to TRBJ2-7; no reliable D call. The CDR3 is 13 amino acids. Germline CDR1 KGHSY, CDR2 FQNENV. Trimming removed 3 bases from V and 3 bases from J, with 9 bases in between. CDR3 protein: CASSHLQYYEQYF. Here the CDR3 DNA reads TGTGCCAGCAGCCACTTACAATACTACGAGCAGTACTTC.

The sample holds many counts of this clonotype. The rearrangement uses TRBV20-1 and TRBJ1-5, with a tentative D call TRBD1 (6 bases). The CDR3 is 16 residues long. V was clipped by 0 bases and J by 0 bases, with 12 bases between them. Germline V gene sequence: CDR1 DFQATT, CDR2 SNEGSKA (reference sequence). In DNA form, the CDR3 reads TGCAGTGCTAGAGATTTCGGACAGAATAGCAATCAGCCCCAGCATTTT. Residues: CSARDFGQNSNQPQHF.

This clonotype was detected a few times. This sequence joins TRBV10-3 and TRBJ1-3, with D uncertain. The CDR3 is made up of 12 amino acids. CDR1 and CDR2 from the germline V gene are ENHRY and SYGVKD. V was pared by 10 bases and J by 4 bases, with 11 bases between. The CDR3 sequence: CATGQQGNTIYF. The DNA of the CDR3 is TGTGCCACGGGCCAACAGGGAAACACCATATATTTT.

This clonotype was observed a few times. The chain uses TRBV12-3 or TRBV12-4 and TRBJ2-7; 7 bases are shared with TRBD2. Unmatched junction bases numbered 16, after V lost 5 bases and J lost 3 bases. There are 17 residues in the CDR3. In DNA, the CDR3 is TGTGCCAGCAGTCCCTTTGGGGTGGCGGGGGTAATCTACGAGCAGTACTTC. Its translation is CASSPFGVAGVIYEQYF.

This clonotype was seen at least ten times. The chain carries TRBV7-6 and TRBJ2-5, with TRBD2 matching 8 bases. Germline V gives CDR1 SGHVS, CDR2 FNYEAQ. This CDR3 comprises 15 residues. V was pared by 0 bases and J by 4 bases, with 4 bases of the junction left unmatched. The CDR3 loop reads CASSLAGGGGETQYF. The CDR3 region has the DNA TGTGCCAGCAGCTTAGCCGGGGGGGGCGGAGAGACCCAGTACTTC.